These 17 T cell receptor beta chains were sequenced from one sample in a study of spatial heterogeneity in lung cancer. Notes on the study in general: Mutation counts in tumors were tracked by counts of expanded intratumoral alpha and beta TCRs.

TCRdb called the 5' RACE reads again in MiXCR, with one record for every CDR3 protein. The data contain under 7,000 distinct CDR3 sequences, 16% of them seen just once; the ten biggest clones take up about a tenth. These TCRs are of unknown antigen specificity. Noted time point: sample taken at primary tumor resection. The specimen was lung tumor tissue, collected at surgery. The receptor source for this set is a male donor with early-stage non-small cell lung cancer.

The rearrangement links TRBV7-9 to TRBJ2-2, with unresolved D. The CDR3 loop spans 13 amino acids. The V end lost 6 bases, the J end lost 1 base, and 6 bases lay between the germline ends. Germline V gene data show CDR1 as SEHNR and CDR2 as FQNEAQ (reference sequence). This CDR3 reads CASREQNTGELFF. CDR3 nucleotide sequence: TGTGCCAGCAGGGAGCAGAACACCGGGGAGCTGTTTTTT.

This clonotype is judged medium-sized (0.01 to 0.1%). J is TRBJ2-5 and V is TRBV5-1; TRBD1 matches 9 bases. The germline V gene encodes CDR1 SGHRS and CDR2 YFSETQ. The V segment lost 3 bases and the J segment 5 bases; nucleotides outside the gene matches: 2. CDR3 size: 13 residues. The CDR3 loop is CASSSGQGETQYF. The CDR3 DNA reads TGCGCCAGCAGCTCTGGACAGGGGGAGACCCAGTACTTC.

A few counts support this clonotype. This chain connects TRBV12-3 or TRBV12-4 to TRBJ2-7, with unresolved D. This CDR3 is 15 amino acids long. V gave up 4 bases and J gave up 6 bases, with 19 bases separating them. CDR3 nucleotide sequence: TGTGCCAGCAGTTCAATAGCATCAGCTGGTTCCGAGCAGTACTTC. Translating it yields CASSSIASAGSEQYF.

This chain joins TRBV24-1 and TRBJ2-2; D gene uncertain. Germline V CDR1 and CDR2: KGHDR, SFDVKD. The CDR3 is made up of 14 amino acids. Deletions cut 3 bases from V and 2 bases from J, with 6 bases between. CDR3 loop: CATSDAPNTGELFF. The CDR3, as DNA: TGTGCCACCAGTGATGCCCCCAACACCGGGGAGCTGTTTTTT.

This clonotype was picked up a small number of times. The chain recombines TRBV20-1 with TRBJ2-7, with 7 bases identical to TRBD1. The CDR3 sequence is 13 residues long. CDR1 and CDR2 from the germline V gene are DFQATT and SNEGSKA (reference sequence). The V and J ends lost 7 bases and 6 bases, in that order; junction bases with no gene match: 12. The CDR3 reads CSGQGRLLIEQYF. CDR3 in DNA: TGCAGTGGACAGGGACGGCTTTTAATCGAGCAGTACTTC.

V gene TRBV28 combines with J gene TRBJ1-2, with 7 positions matching TRBD1. Germline CDR1 MDHEN, CDR2 SYDVKM. Trimming at V came to 6 bases and at J to 2 bases, leaving 12 bases not matched to a gene. The CDR3 is 16 residues long. The CDR3 sequence is CASRSGEGANNYGYTF. The CDR3 DNA reads TGTGCCAGCAGATCCGGGGAGGGGGCAAACAACTATGGCTACACCTTC.

The chain recombines TRBV5-6 with TRBJ2-4, with 10 nucleotides matching TRBD2. Germline V gives CDR1 SGHDT, CDR2 YYEEEE. The length of the CDR3 is 14 residues. The ends lost 4 bases at V and 6 bases at J; junction bases unmatched: 4. CDR3: CASSPGLAVNIQYF. CDR3 DNA sequence: TGTGCCAGCAGCCCCGGACTAGCGGTAAACATTCAGTACTTC.

This clonotype is medium-sized. The J gene is TRBJ2-5, the V gene TRBV25-1; perhaps TRBD1 as D (6 bases). The V end lost 5 bases, the J end lost 2 bases, and 15 bases lay between the germline ends. Germline loops: CDR1 MGHDK, CDR2 SYGVNS. CDR3 length equals 15 residues. The DNA for the CDR3 is TGTGCCAGCAGTCCTAGCAGACAGGAGCAAGAGACCCAGTACTTC. Protein product: CASSPSRQEQETQYF.

In this sample, this clonotype is medium-sized. The chain is built from TRBV7-3 and TRBJ2-3, with 8 bases fitting TRBD2. V trimming: 2 bases; J trimming: 6 bases; junction bases outside the gene matches: 7. This CDR3 comprises 15 residues. Germline CDR1 and CDR2: SGHTA and FQGTGA. This chain's CDR3 is CASSLGTRPPDTQYF. CDR3 bases: TGTGCCAGCAGCTTAGGGACTAGGCCTCCGGATACGCAGTATTTT.

The chain combines TRBV28 with TRBJ2-7; 10 bases fit TRBD1. The CDR3 loop spans 15 amino acids. V shed 5 bases, J shed 2 bases, and the junction held 6 bases outside the gene matches. Germline lookup yields CDR1 MDHEN and CDR2 SYDVKM. The CDR3 is CASSGTGTGAYEQYF. The DNA of the CDR3 is TGTGCCAGCAGTGGTACCGGGACAGGGGCCTACGAGCAGTACTTC.

This clonotype is deemed medium-sized. The rearrangement uses TRBV2 and TRBJ1-1, with D perhaps matching TRBD1 (5 bases). V lost 6 bases, J lost 7 bases, and 15 bases lay in between. The germline V gene encodes CDR1 SNHLY and CDR2 FYNNEI. The CDR3 sequence is 13 residues long. CDR3 in amino acids: CASRDWGSVEAFF. The DNA for the CDR3 is TGTGCCAGCAGAGACTGGGGGTCTGTTGAAGCTTTCTTT.

This clonotype showed up many times. The chain is built from TRBV28 and TRBJ2-7; D may correspond to TRBD1 or TRBD2 (5 bases each). This CDR3 has 15 amino acids. Trimming took off 6 bases at V and 0 bases at J, with 15 bases between the two ends. Per germline, CDR1 MDHEN and CDR2 SYDVKM. The DNA of the CDR3 is TGTGCCAGCAGCCTCTCCGGGACGGTCTCCTACGAGCAGTACTTC. It yields the protein CASSLSGTVSYEQYF.

This clonotype is medium-sized within its sample. The rearrangement links TRBV28 to TRBJ2-3; possibly TRBD2 for D (6 bases). The CDR3 totals 14 residues. The V and J ends lost 3 bases and 1 base respectively, with 8 bases between them. Germline V gene data show CDR1 as MDHEN and CDR2 as SYDVKM. CDR3 protein: CASSFVAGTDTQYF. Written as DNA, the CDR3 is TGTGCCAGCAGTTTTGTAGCGGGCACAGATACGCAGTATTTT.

This clonotype is labeled medium-sized. V gene TRBV28 combines with J gene TRBJ2-2; unclear D gene. In germline, CDR1 is MDHEN, CDR2 SYDVKM. Trimming took 4 bases from V and 3 from J, leaving 3 bases between them. This CDR3 has 12 amino acids. As DNA, the CDR3 is TGTGCCAGCAGTTCGTACACCGGGGAGCTGTTTTTT. Its protein product is CASSSYTGELFF.

The chain combines TRBV6-2 or TRBV6-3 with TRBJ2-7; D is unresolved. Looked up from germline, CDR1 is MNHEY and CDR2 is SVGEGT. The CDR3 runs 14 residues. V was clipped by 6 bases and J by 6 bases, with 18 bases between them. The CDR3: CASSPSGPRSEQYF. The CDR3 DNA reads as TGTGCCAGCAGCCCCTCTGGGCCTCGAAGCGAGCAGTACTTC.

This clonotype is judged medium-sized. The chain uses TRBV19 and TRBJ2-1; 12 nucleotides line up with TRBD2. The germline V gene has CDR1 LNHDA and CDR2 SQIVND (reference sequence). The V segment lost 7 bases and the J segment 4 bases; nucleotides outside the gene matches: 8. This CDR3 is built from 16 residues. Here the CDR3 reads CASKGVGTSGYNEQFF. The DNA for the CDR3 is TGTGCCAGTAAGGGGGTTGGGACTAGCGGGTACAATGAGCAGTTCTTC.

In its sample, this clonotype is medium-sized. The rearrangement joins TRBV28 to TRBJ2-2; possibly TRBD2 for D (6 bases). This CDR3 has 13 residues. Germline V gene sequence: CDR1 MDHEN, CDR2 SYDVKM. Trimming stripped 9 bases from V and 8 bases from J, with 16 bases between. This CDR3 is CASGGAGPGELFF. CDR3 nucleotide sequence: TGTGCCAGTGGAGGAGCGGGTCCGGGGGAGCTGTTTTTT.